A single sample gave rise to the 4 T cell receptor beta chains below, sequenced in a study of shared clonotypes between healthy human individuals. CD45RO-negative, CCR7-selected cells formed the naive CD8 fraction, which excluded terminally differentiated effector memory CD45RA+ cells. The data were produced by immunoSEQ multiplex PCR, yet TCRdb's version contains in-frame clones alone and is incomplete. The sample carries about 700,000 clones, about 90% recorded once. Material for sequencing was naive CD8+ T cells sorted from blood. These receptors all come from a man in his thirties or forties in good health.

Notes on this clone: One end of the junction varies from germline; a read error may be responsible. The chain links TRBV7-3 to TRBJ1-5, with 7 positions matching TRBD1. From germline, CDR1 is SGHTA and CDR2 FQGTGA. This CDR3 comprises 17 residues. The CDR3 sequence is CASSLTYTGESDQPQHF. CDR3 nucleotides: TGTGCCAGCAGTTTAACCTACACAGGGGAATCGGATCAGCCCCAGCATTTT.

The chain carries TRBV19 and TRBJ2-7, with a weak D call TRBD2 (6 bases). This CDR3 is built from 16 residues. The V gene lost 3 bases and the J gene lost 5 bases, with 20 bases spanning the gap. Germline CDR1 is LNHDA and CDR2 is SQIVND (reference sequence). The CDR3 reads CASSIIPLRDSHEQYF. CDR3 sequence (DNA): TGTGCCAGTAGTATTATCCCCCTACGGGACTCTCACGAGCAGTACTTC.

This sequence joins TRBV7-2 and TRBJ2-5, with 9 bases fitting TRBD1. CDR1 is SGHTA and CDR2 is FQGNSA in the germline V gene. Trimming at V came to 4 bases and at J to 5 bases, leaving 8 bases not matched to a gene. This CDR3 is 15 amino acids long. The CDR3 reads CASSSDRGMGETQYF. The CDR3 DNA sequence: TGTGCCAGCAGCTCGGACAGGGGAATGGGGGAGACCCAGTACTTC. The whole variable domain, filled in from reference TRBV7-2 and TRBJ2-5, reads GAGVSQSPSNKVTEKGKDVELRCDPISGHTALYWYRQSLGQGLEFLIYFQGNSAPDKSGLPSDRFSAERTGGSVSTLTIQRTQQEDSAVYLCASSSDRGMGETQYFGPGTRLLVL.

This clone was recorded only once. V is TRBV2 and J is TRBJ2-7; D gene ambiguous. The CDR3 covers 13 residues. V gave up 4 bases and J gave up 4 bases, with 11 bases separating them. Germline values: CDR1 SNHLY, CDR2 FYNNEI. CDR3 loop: CASSGGTRYEQYF. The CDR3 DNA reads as TGTGCCAGCAGTGGAGGCACACGGTACGAGCAGTACTTC.